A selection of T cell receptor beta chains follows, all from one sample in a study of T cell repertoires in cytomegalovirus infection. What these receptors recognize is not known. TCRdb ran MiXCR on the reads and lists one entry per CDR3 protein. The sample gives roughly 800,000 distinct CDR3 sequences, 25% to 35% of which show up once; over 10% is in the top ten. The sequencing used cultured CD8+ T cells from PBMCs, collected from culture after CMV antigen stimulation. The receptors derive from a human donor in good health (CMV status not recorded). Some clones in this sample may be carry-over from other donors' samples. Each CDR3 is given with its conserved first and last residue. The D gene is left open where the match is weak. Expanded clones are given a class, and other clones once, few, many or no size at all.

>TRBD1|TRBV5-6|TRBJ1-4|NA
CASSQPRDRPTNEKLFF
TGTGCCAGCAGCCAGCCCCGGGACAGACCAACTAATGAAAAACTGTTTTTT
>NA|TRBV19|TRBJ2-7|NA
CASSGQVTYEQYF
TGTGCCAGTAGTGGGCAGGTGACTTACGAGCAGTACTTC
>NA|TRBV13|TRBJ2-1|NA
CASTPDRRAYNEQFF
TGTGCCAGCACCCCGGACCGGCGGGCCTACAATGAGCAGTTCTTC
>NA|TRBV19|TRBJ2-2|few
CASEKGWTGELFF
TGTGCCAGTGAGAAGGGTTGGACCGGGGAGCTGTTTTTT
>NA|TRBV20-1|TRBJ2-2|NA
CSAKGGNTGELFF
TGCAGTGCTAAGGGCGGAAACACCGGGGAGCTGTTTTTT
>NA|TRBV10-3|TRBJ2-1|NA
CAISEKPESYNEQFF
TGTGCCATCAGTGAGAAACCCGAGTCCTACAATGAGCAGTTCTTC
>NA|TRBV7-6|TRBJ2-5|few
CASSSQISGVRETQYF
TGTGCCAGCAGCTCCCAAATCTCGGGGGTCCGGGAGACCCAGTACTTC
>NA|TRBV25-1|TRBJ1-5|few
CASSEGMNQPQHF
TGTGCCAGCAGTGAAGGAATGAATCAGCCCCAGCATTTT
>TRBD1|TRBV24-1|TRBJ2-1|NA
CATSDSTGGNEQFF
TGTGCCACCAGTGACTCTACAGGGGGGAATGAGCAGTTCTTC
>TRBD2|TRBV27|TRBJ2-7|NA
CASSVTGTSLTYEQYF
TGTGCCAGCAGTGTAACCGGGACTAGCTTAACCTACGAGCAGTACTTC
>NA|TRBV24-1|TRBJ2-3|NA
CATSETSTDTQYF
TGTGCCACCAGTGAGACTAGCACAGATACGCAGTATTTT